The present entry profiles one T cell receptor beta chain with its context. Antigen unknown. Profiled with immunoSEQ multiplex PCR; TCRdb holds only in-frame clones, not every one. Here the sample spans some 130,000 clones, 80% to 90% being singletons. These data originate in a study of T cell responses to AZD1222 COVID-19 vaccine. Study results and limitations: Repertoires in all cases were sampled only once the peak T cell response had passed. Regions 160-218 and 743-854 dominated among vaccine-associated CD4 TCRs spanning spike. Reportedly, close to half of spike-specific TCRs are directed against unmutated variant regions.

This TCR was recovered from an adult in good health. This sample comprised peripheral blood, obtained on day 0 of AZD1222 vaccination.

The CDR3 DNA reads TGTGCCAGCAGCTTATCTCGGGCCCAAGAGACCCAGTACTTC. Amino acids: CASSLSRAQETQYF. The chain employs TRBV7-2 and TRBJ2-5; unclear D gene. The V gene lost 2 bases and the J gene lost 1 base, with 8 bases spanning the gap. CDR1 and CDR2 (germline): SGHTA, FQGNSA. This CDR3 has 14 residues.